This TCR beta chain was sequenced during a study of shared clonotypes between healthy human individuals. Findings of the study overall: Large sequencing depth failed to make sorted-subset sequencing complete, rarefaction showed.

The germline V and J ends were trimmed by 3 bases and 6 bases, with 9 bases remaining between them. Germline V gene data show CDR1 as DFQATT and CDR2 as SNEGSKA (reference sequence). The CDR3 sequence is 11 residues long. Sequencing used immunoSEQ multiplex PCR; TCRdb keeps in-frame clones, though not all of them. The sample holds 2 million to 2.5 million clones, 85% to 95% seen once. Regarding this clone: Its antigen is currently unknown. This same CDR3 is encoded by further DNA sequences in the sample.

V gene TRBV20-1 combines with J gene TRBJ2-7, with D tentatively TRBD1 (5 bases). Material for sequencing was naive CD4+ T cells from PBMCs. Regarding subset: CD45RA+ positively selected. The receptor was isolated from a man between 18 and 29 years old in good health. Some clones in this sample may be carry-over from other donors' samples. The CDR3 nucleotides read TGCAGTGCTAGCCCAGGGCCCGAGCAGTACTTC. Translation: CSASPGPEQYF.